These T cell receptor beta chains were read from a single sample in a study of shared clonotypes between healthy human individuals. Only in-frame clones appear in the TCRdb table, and some are missing; sequencing was by immunoSEQ multiplex PCR. In the table there are approximately 180,000 clones, 90% to 95% of which are singletons. Sample: naive CD4+ T cells sorted from blood. The receptor source for this set is a woman in her twenties or thirties in good health. The CDR3 runs from the conserved cysteine through the conserved F or W. Fields, in order: J gene, clone size, D gene, V gene, CDR3 protein, CDR3 DNA. D genes are given only for firm matches. The size field is filled for only some rows; it gives once, few, many or a size class.

j_call: TRBJ1-2; clone_size: -; d_call: TRBD1; v_call: TRBV7-9; cdr3_aa: CASSLTGVVGYTF; cdr3_nt: TGTGCCAGCAGCTTGACAGGGGTGGTCGGCTACACCTTC
j_call: TRBJ2-7; clone_size: -; d_call: -; v_call: TRBV11-2; cdr3_aa: CASSLGRYARGRYEQYF; cdr3_nt: TGTGCCAGCAGCTTGGGGCGGTATGCGAGGGGCCGCTACGAGCAGTACTTC
j_call: TRBJ2-5; clone_size: -; d_call: TRBD1; v_call: TRBV14; cdr3_aa: CASSQVRGRNQETQYF; cdr3_nt: TGTGCCAGCAGCCAAGTTAGGGGGCGAAATCAAGAGACCCAGTACTTC
j_call: TRBJ2-1; clone_size: -; d_call: -; v_call: TRBV4-2; cdr3_aa: CASSPDLYNEQFF; cdr3_nt: TGTGCCAGCAGCCCGGACCTCTACAATGAGCAGTTCTTC
j_call: TRBJ2-5; clone_size: once; d_call: -; v_call: TRBV5-4; cdr3_aa: CASSLRTGKDETQYF; cdr3_nt: TGTGCCAGCAGCTTGCGTACAGGGAAGGATGAGACCCAGTACTTC
j_call: TRBJ1-1; clone_size: -; d_call: -; v_call: TRBV5-1; cdr3_aa: CASSLAGRLNTEAFF; cdr3_nt: TGCGCCAGCAGCTTGGCCGGCAGATTGAACACTGAAGCTTTCTTT
j_call: TRBJ1-4; clone_size: -; d_call: -; v_call: TRBV20-1; cdr3_aa: CSARVNEKLFF; cdr3_nt: TGCAGTGCTAGAGTAAATGAAAAACTGTTTTTT
j_call: TRBJ2-7; clone_size: -; d_call: TRBD2; v_call: TRBV28; cdr3_aa: CASRLALNNYEQYF; cdr3_nt: TGTGCCAGCCGACTAGCCCTCAATAACTACGAGCAGTACTTC
j_call: TRBJ2-3; clone_size: -; d_call: -; v_call: TRBV28; cdr3_aa: CASSSGTDTQYF; cdr3_nt: TGTGCCAGCAGTTCGGGAACAGATACGCAGTATTTT
j_call: TRBJ2-7; clone_size: -; d_call: TRBD2; v_call: TRBV19; cdr3_aa: CASKLGDRGLAGGYEQYF; cdr3_nt: TGTGCCAGTAAATTGGGGGACAGGGGACTAGCGGGAGGCTACGAGCAGTACTTC
j_call: TRBJ1-3; clone_size: -; d_call: -; v_call: TRBV2; cdr3_aa: CASSEGVGTSGNTIYF; cdr3_nt: TGTGCCAGCAGTGAAGGGGTAGGGACCTCTGGAAACACCATATATTTT
j_call: TRBJ2-7; clone_size: -; d_call: -; v_call: TRBV5-1; cdr3_aa: CASLARDRDWEASGPATYEQYF; cdr3_nt: TGCGCCAGCCTGGCCCGGGACAGGGATTGGGAGGCTAGCGGGCCAGCTACCTACGAGCAGTACTTC
j_call: TRBJ1-2; clone_size: once; d_call: -; v_call: TRBV28; cdr3_aa: CASSSSGPVWYGYTF; cdr3_nt: TGTGCCAGCAGCTCCTCGGGGCCCGTCTGGTATGGCTACACCTTC
j_call: TRBJ1-3; clone_size: -; d_call: -; v_call: TRBV27; cdr3_aa: CASSPLLSGNTIYF; cdr3_nt: TGTGCCAGCAGTCCTTTATTGTCCGGAAACACCATATATTTT